Presented here are 16 T cell receptor beta chains from one specimen sequenced in a study of spatial heterogeneity in lung cancer. MiXCR, run by TCRdb on the 5' RACE reads, gives a single entry per CDR3 protein. The sample contains some 15,000 distinct CDR3 sequences, 14% of which appear only once. The time point is: sample taken at primary tumor resection. The authors sequenced whole RNA from tumor, nontumor lung or frozen PBMC without sorting. The material sequenced was PBMCs, taken at surgery. The receptors come from a male donor with early-stage non-small cell lung cancer.

The chain links TRBV28 to TRBJ2-7; no reliable D call. Looked up from germline, CDR1 is MDHEN and CDR2 is SYDVKM. The CDR3 has 13 residues. V lost 10 bases to trimming and J lost 2 bases, with 15 bases between them. CDR3 nucleotide sequence: TGTGCCACTACCGCCTGGAACCCCTACGAGCAGTACTTC. This gives the protein CATTAWNPYEQYF.

This clonotype was observed many times. The V call is TRBV25-1, the J call TRBJ2-5; 8 bases are shared with TRBD1. After removal of 3 bases from V and 5 bases from J, the junction contained 8 bases not matched to a gene. Per the germline V gene, CDR1 is MGHDK and CDR2 is SYGVNS. This CDR3 has 15 amino acids. CDR3 region: CASSELQGARETQYF. The CDR3 DNA reads TGTGCCAGCAGTGAGCTTCAGGGGGCCCGGGAGACCCAGTACTTC.

The chain carries TRBV4-1 and TRBJ1-6; 7 positions agree with TRBD1. The CDR3 totals 15 residues. The germline V gene has CDR1 MGHRA and CDR2 YSYEKL. V was pared by 4 bases and J by 3 bases, with 3 bases of the junction left unmatched. CDR3 amino acids: CASSPQGNYNSPLHF. The CDR3 bases are TGCGCCAGCAGCCCACAGGGGAACTATAATTCACCCCTCCACTTT.

The genes are TRBV20-1 and TRBJ1-1, with no clear D. Germline V lookup: CDR1 DFQATT, CDR2 SNEGSKA (reference sequence). The V end lost 6 bases, the J end lost 0 bases, and 11 bases lay between the germline ends. The CDR3 runs 13 residues. CDR3 nucleotide sequence: TGCAGTGCAACTACAGATTTGAACACTGAAGCTTTCTTT. Its translation is CSATTDLNTEAFF.

This clonotype was picked up a small number of times. The chain uses TRBV12-3 or TRBV12-4 and TRBJ1-2, with TRBD1 matching 7 bases. This CDR3 contains 15 residues. V gave up 5 bases and J gave up 0 bases; unmatched junction bases: 6. The CDR3 reads CASSDLGQTNYGYTF. CDR3 nucleotide sequence: TGTGCCAGCAGTGACCTGGGACAGACTAACTATGGCTACACCTTC.

This clonotype was recorded at least ten times. The V and J genes are TRBV5-1 and TRBJ1-1, with 9 bases aligning to TRBD1. Germline-derived CDR1 and CDR2 are SGHRS and YFSETQ. Trimming at V came to 3 bases and at J to 4 bases, leaving 7 bases not matched to a gene. This CDR3 comprises 15 residues. The CDR3: CASSSLSTGGTEAFF. The CDR3 nucleotides read TGCGCCAGCAGCTCCCTCTCGACAGGGGGCACTGAAGCTTTCTTT.

Details on this clonotype: A much larger clone lies one base from this, so it may be a read error. The rearrangement joins TRBV10-3 to TRBJ2-7; D remains unclear. The CDR3 length is 14 residues. Trimming took off 0 bases at V and 3 bases at J, with 9 bases between the two ends. Germline V gives CDR1 ENHRY, CDR2 SYGVKD. This CDR3 is CAISESTHDYEQYF. Here the CDR3 DNA reads TGTGCCATCAGTGAGTCAACTCATGACTACGAGCAGTACTTC.

The CDR3, as DNA: TGTGCCAGCAGAGATGTCAGGGGGACCTACGAGCAGTACTTC. This codes for CASRDVRGTYEQYF. This chain links TRBV13 with TRBJ2-7; TRBD1 aligns across 7 bases. This CDR3 has 14 residues. The junction had 7 bases not matched to a gene; V was cut back by 6 bases and J by 2 bases. CDR1 PRHDT and CDR2 FYEKMQ come from the germline V gene (reference sequence).

This chain links TRBV4-3 with TRBJ1-2; possible D gene TRBD1, 5 bases. With 1 base removed from V and 0 bases from J, the gap between germline ends came to 9 bases. Germline CDR1 and CDR2: LGHNA and YSLEER. This CDR3 region has 15 residues. The CDR3 spells CASSQGQFPNYGYTF. CDR3 nucleotides: TGCGCCAGCAGCCAAGGACAGTTTCCTAACTATGGCTACACCTTC.

This clonotype came up a few times. The V call is TRBV7-2, the J call TRBJ2-7, with D possibly matching TRBD2 (5 bases). In germline, CDR1 is SGHTA, CDR2 FQGNSA. V dropped 1 base and J dropped 6 bases, with 16 bases sitting between them. The CDR3 has 15 residues. The CDR3 here is CASSLDRSPGFEQYF. DNA for the CDR3: TGTGCCAGCAGCTTAGACCGGTCCCCGGGGTTCGAGCAGTACTTC.

There are many counts of this clonotype. J is TRBJ1-2 and V is TRBV19; a possible D gene is TRBD1 (5 bases). The germline V gene has CDR1 LNHDA and CDR2 SQIVND (reference sequence). This CDR3 is built from 14 residues. V was cut by 3 bases and J by 5 bases, with 13 bases left in between. CDR3 nucleotides: TGTGCCAGTAGTATCCAGGGAACCTTATATGGCTACACCTTC. This encodes CASSIQGTLYGYTF.

CDR3 in amino acids: CASSVTGGERDTQYF. Here the CDR3 DNA reads TGTGCCAGCAGTGTTACGGGGGGAGAACGAGATACGCAGTATTTT. The chain uses TRBV6-1 and TRBJ2-3, with 7 bases matching TRBD2. In germline, CDR1 is MNHNS, CDR2 SASEGT. The J segment lost 5 bases and the V segment lost 4 bases, leaving 9 bases of the junction unmatched. This CDR3 contains 15 residues.

The J gene is TRBJ2-7, the V gene TRBV7-2; D not certain. The CDR3 consists of 11 residues. V lost 5 bases, J lost 7 bases, and 9 bases lay in between. Germline V gene data show CDR1 as SGHTA and CDR2 as FQGNSA. CDR3 protein: CASSLRGEQYF. The DNA for the CDR3 is TGTGCCAGCAGCCTCAGAGGAGAGCAGTACTTC.

In its sample, this clonotype was seen many times. J is TRBJ1-5 and V is TRBV18, with D maybe TRBD1 (5 bases). CDR1 and CDR2 from the germline V gene are KGHSH and LQKENI. With 8 bases removed from V and 0 bases from J, the gap between germline ends came to 17 bases. The CDR3 is made up of 16 amino acids. This chain's CDR3 is CASASGRESSNQPQHF. For the CDR3, the DNA is TGTGCCAGCGCGTCCGGCAGGGAAAGTAGCAATCAGCCCCAGCATTTT.

This clonotype was observed at least ten times. The chain combines TRBV20-1 with TRBJ2-3, with TRBD2 as a possible D gene (6 bases). The V end lost 6 bases, the J end lost 0 bases, and 7 bases lay between the germline ends. The CDR3 has 12 residues. Germline CDR1 is DFQATT and CDR2 is SNEGSKA (reference sequence). In nucleotides, the CDR3 is TGCAGTGCCAGCGGGAGCACAGATACGCAGTATTTT. Amino acids: CSASGSTDTQYF.

The rearrangement uses TRBV6-2 or TRBV6-3 and TRBJ2-2; D not resolved. The CDR3 has 15 amino acids. Trimming removed 8 bases from V and 0 bases from J, with 13 bases in between. CDR1 and CDR2 (germline): MNHEY, SVGEGT. The CDR3 is CASLKILTNTGELFF. The CDR3 DNA is TGTGCCAGCCTCAAGATTCTCACGAACACCGGGGAGCTGTTTTTT.